This T cell receptor beta chain was retrieved from a study of T cell changes during pregnancy in multiple sclerosis. The V gene's germline CDR1 is GTSNPN and CDR2 SVGIG (reference sequence). With V trimmed by 2 bases and J by 15 bases, 9 bases remained unmatched. The CDR3 extends over 12 amino acids. Profiled with immunoSEQ multiplex PCR; TCRdb holds only in-frame clones, not every one. This sample carries 35,000 to 50,000 clones, 80% to 90% of them seen once, and the ten largest clones take more than 0.6%. The source of this sequence is a female donor with multiple sclerosis, enrolled in a pregnancy study. The chain uses TRBV30 and TRBJ2-1, with 8 positions matching TRBD2. Source: CD4+ T cells from peripheral blood mononuclear cells, taken in the first trimester of pregnancy. CDR3 bases: TGTGCCTGGAGTCCCCTGGCGGGAGGTCTGTTCTTC. Amino acid sequence: CAWSPLAGGLFF. Variable domain in full (rest from reference TRBV30 and TRBJ2-1): SQTIHQWPATLVQPVGSPLSLECTVEGTSNPNLYWYRQAAGRGLQLLFYSVGIGQISSEVPQNLSASRPQDRQFILSSKKLLLSDSGFYLCAWSPLAGGLFFGPGTRLTVL.